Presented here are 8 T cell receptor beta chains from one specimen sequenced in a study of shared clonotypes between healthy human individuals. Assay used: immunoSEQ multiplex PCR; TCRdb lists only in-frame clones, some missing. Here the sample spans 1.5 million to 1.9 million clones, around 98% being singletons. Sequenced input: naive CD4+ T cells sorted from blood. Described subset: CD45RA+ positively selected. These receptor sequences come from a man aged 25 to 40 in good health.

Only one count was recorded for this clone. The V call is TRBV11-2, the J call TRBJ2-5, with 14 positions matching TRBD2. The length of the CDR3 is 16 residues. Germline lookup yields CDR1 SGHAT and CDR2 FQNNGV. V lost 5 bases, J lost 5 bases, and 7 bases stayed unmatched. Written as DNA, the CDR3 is TGTGCCAGCAGCGTCGGGACTAGCGGGAGAGGCGAGACCCAGTACTTC. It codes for CASSVGTSGRGETQYF.

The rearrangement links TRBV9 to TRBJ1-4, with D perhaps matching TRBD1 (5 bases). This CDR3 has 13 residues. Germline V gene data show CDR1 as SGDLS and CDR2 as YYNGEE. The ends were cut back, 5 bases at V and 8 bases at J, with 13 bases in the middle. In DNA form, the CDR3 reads TGTGCCAGCAGAGGGGAAAACGGCGAAAAACTGTTTTTT. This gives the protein CASRGENGEKLFF.

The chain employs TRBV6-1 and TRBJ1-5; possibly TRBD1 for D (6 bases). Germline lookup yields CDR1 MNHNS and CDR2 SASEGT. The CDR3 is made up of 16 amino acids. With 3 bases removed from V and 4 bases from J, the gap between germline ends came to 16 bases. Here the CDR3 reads CASSDLGGRTNQPQHF. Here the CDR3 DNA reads TGTGCCAGCAGTGATCTTGGGGGCAGGACGAATCAGCCCCAGCATTTT.

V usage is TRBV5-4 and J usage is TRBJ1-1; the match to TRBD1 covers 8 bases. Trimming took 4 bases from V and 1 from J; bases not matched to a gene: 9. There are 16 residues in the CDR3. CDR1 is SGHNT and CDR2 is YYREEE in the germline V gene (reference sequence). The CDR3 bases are TGTGCCAGCAGCCCCACCCGACAGGGGACGAACACTGAAGCTTTCTTT. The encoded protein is CASSPTRQGTNTEAFF.

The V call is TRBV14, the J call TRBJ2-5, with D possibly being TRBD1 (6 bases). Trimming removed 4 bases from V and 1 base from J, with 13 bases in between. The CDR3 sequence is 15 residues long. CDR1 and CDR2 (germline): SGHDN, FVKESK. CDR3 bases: TGTGCCAGCAGCCCTAGAACAGGGTTCCAAGAGACCCAGTACTTC. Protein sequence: CASSPRTGFQETQYF.

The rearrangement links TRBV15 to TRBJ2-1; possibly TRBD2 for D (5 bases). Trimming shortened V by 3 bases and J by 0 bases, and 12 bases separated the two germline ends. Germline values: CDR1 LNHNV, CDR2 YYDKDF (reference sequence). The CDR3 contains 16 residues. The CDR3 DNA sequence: TGTGCCACCAGCAGCCTGACTACGAGCTCCTACAATGAGCAGTTCTTC. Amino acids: CATSSLTTSSYNEQFF. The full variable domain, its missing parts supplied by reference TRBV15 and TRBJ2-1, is DAMVIQNPRYQVTQFGKPVTLSCSQTLNHNVMYWYQQKSSQAPKLLFHYYDKDFNNEADTPDNFQSRRPNTSFCFLDIRSPGLGDTAMYLCATSSLTTSSYNEQFFGPGTRLTVL.

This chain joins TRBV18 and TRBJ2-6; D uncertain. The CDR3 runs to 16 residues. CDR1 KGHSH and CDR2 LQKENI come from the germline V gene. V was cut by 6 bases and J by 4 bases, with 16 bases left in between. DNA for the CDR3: TGTGCCAGCTCTAAGCTACCCCAAGCCGGGGCCAACGTCCTGACTTTC. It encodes CASSKLPQAGANVLTF. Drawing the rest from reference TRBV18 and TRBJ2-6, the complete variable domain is NAGVMQNPRHLVRRRGQEARLRCSPMKGHSHVYWYRQLPEEGLKFMVYLQKENIIDESGMPKERFSAEFPKEGPSILRIQQVVRGDSAAYFCASSKLPQAGANVLTFGAGSRLTVL.

The CDR3 sequence: CASSMPSGPLSGGYTF. CDR3 coding DNA: TGTGCCAGTAGTATGCCCTCCGGCCCACTTTCCGGTGGCTACACCTTC. This chain connects TRBV19 to TRBJ1-2; D is unresolved. V was clipped by 3 bases and J by 7 bases, with 21 bases between them. This CDR3 spans 16 amino acids. Germline values: CDR1 LNHDA, CDR2 SQIVND (reference sequence). The variable domain in full, completed from reference TRBV19 and TRBJ1-2, reads DGGITQSPKYLFRKEGQNVTLSCEQNLNHDAMYWYRQDPGQGLRLIYYSQIVNDFQKGDIAEGYSVSREKKESFPLTVTSAQKNPTAFYLCASSMPSGPLSGGYTFGSGTRLTVV.